These 25 T cell receptor beta chains originate from one sample sequenced in a study of CD4+ T cells in melanoma. Clones were sequenced by immunoSEQ multiplex PCR, and TCRdb holds only the in-frame ones, with some missing. The sample has about 10,000 clones, around two thirds seen once. Material for sequencing was cells from a culture (not recorded whether cultured in vitro). The receptor source for this set is a human donor with melanoma.

The V call is TRBV11-2, the J call TRBJ2-1, with 9 nucleotides matching TRBD2. CDR3 length equals 15 residues. The junction had 7 bases not matched to a gene; V was cut back by 0 bases and J by 10 bases. Germline CDR1 reads SGHAT; CDR2 reads FQNNGV. CDR3 sequence (DNA): TGTGCCAGCAGCTTAGACCCAGATCTAGCGGGGGAGCAGTTCTTC. As protein: CASSLDPDLAGEQFF.

A remark on this clone: The junction departs from germline at one end; a sequencing error may be responsible. DNA for the CDR3: TGTGCCAGCAGCTTAATTGTTGGGTCAGGGCTTCACTTC. Amino acid sequence: CASSLIVGSGLHF. This chain connects TRBV7-9 to TRBJ2-5, with a weak D call TRBD1 (5 bases). Germline V gene sequence: CDR1 SEHNR, CDR2 FQNEAQ (reference sequence). The CDR3 has 13 residues. The whole variable domain, filled in from reference TRBV7-9 and TRBJ2-5, reads DTGVSQNPRHKITKRGQNVTFRCDPISEHNRLYWYRQTLGQGPEFLTYFQNEAQLEKSRLLSDRFSAERPKGSFSTLEIQRTEQGDSAMYLCASSLIVGSGLHFGPGTRLLVL.

The chain combines TRBV6-5 with TRBJ1-5; D remains ambiguous. CDR3 size: 14 residues. In germline, CDR1 is MNHEY, CDR2 SVGAGI. The V end was cut by 5 bases, the J end by 5 bases, with 13 bases between. The CDR3 DNA reads TGTGCCAGCAGTCGCCGCAGAACATATCAGCCCCAGCATTTT. Protein product: CASSRRRTYQPQHF.

The V and J genes are TRBV14 and TRBJ2-7, with a tentative D call TRBD1 (6 bases). CDR1 is SGHDN, CDR2 FVKESK, per germline. V lost 4 bases and J lost 2, with 12 bases in between. The CDR3 contains 14 residues. CDR3 loop: CASSLQGIAYEQYF. In DNA form, the CDR3 reads TGTGCCAGCAGCCTGCAGGGGATCGCCTACGAGCAGTACTTC.

The rearrangement links TRBV4-2 to TRBJ2-3; 9 bases agree with TRBD2. The CDR3 runs to 16 residues. With V trimmed by 0 bases and J by 2 bases, 3 bases remained unmatched. Germline V CDR1 and CDR2: LGHNA, YNFKEQ. This chain's CDR3 is CASSQEASGNTDTQYF. The CDR3 nucleotides are TGTGCCAGCAGCCAAGAGGCTAGCGGGAACACAGATACGCAGTATTTT.

A few counts support this clone. The gene calls are TRBV7-9 and TRBJ1-2; tentatively, D is TRBD1 (5 bases). With 2 bases removed from V and 0 bases from J, the gap between germline ends came to 10 bases. The CDR3 has 15 residues. The germline V gene has CDR1 SEHNR and CDR2 FQNEAQ (reference sequence). The CDR3 protein is CASSLSGAPNYGYTF. The CDR3 nucleotides are TGTGCCAGCAGCTTAAGTGGGGCCCCTAACTATGGCTACACCTTC.

This clone showed up just once. The chain recombines TRBV6-6 with TRBJ1-4; D is unclear. Germline lookup yields CDR1 MNHNY and CDR2 SVGAGI (reference sequence). V lost 6 bases, J lost 4 bases, and 9 bases lay in between. The CDR3 spans 13 residues. CDR3 DNA sequence: TGTGCCAGCAGCCTCGATTATAATGAAAAACTGTTTTTT. This encodes CASSLDYNEKLFF.

This clone was detected only a few times. The chain has TRBV5-1 and TRBJ1-1; no reliable D call. Germline CDR1 and CDR2: SGHRS and YFSETQ. V lost 4 bases and J 0 bases, leaving 10 bases between the germline ends. This CDR3 comprises 14 residues. CDR3 sequence reads: CASSPNGMNTEAFF. CDR3 DNA: TGCGCCAGCAGCCCGAACGGCATGAACACTGAAGCTTTCTTT.

The chain employs TRBV4-1 and TRBJ2-6, with 10 positions matching TRBD2. The CDR3 is 21 residues long. The junction had 18 bases not matched to a gene; V was cut back by 3 bases and J by 4 bases. The germline gives CDR1 MGHRA, CDR2 YSYEKL. CDR3 loop: CASSQWPSGEAGGRGANVLTF. The CDR3 DNA follows: TGCGCCAGCAGCCAGTGGCCCTCGGGGGAAGCGGGGGGGCGAGGGGCCAACGTCCTGACTTTC.

The chain has TRBV18 and TRBJ2-4, with D possibly matching TRBD1 (5 bases). This CDR3 has 16 amino acids. In germline, CDR1 is KGHSH, CDR2 LQKENI. Trimming removed 3 bases from V and 7 bases from J, with 19 bases in between. The CDR3 bases are TGTGCCAGCTCACCTCGGGCAGGGTCTAGTTCGAACATTCAGTACTTC. It translates to CASSPRAGSSSNIQYF.

The CDR3: CASGKREQYF. DNA of the CDR3: TGTGCCAGCGGAAAACGGGAGCAGTACTTC. This chain uses TRBV2 with TRBJ2-7; D unresolved. Germline assignment: CDR1 SNHLY and CDR2 FYNNEI. This CDR3 is built from 10 residues. The V and J ends lost 8 bases and 7 bases respectively, with 9 bases between them.

This sequence joins TRBV2 and TRBJ2-1, with TRBD2 identical over 8 bases. Germline CDR1 reads SNHLY; CDR2 reads FYNNEI. The CDR3 totals 15 residues. With 1 base clipped from V and 7 bases from J, the junction kept 6 bases outside the gene matches. CDR3 region: CASSEGGGRLNEQFF. Written as DNA, the CDR3 is TGTGCCAGCAGTGAAGGCGGGGGGCGCCTAAATGAGCAGTTCTTC. The full variable domain, with the rest looked up from reference TRBV2 and TRBJ2-1, is EPEVTQTPSHQVTQMGQEVILRCVPISNHLYFYWYRQILGQKVEFLVSFYNNEISEKSEIFDDQFSVERPDGSNFTLKIRSTKLEDSAMYFCASSEGGGRLNEQFFGPGTRLTVL.

The chain employs TRBV6-1 and TRBJ1-3, with no clear D. Trimming cost V 2 bases and J 0 bases, with 11 bases left between them. There are 16 residues in the CDR3. Germline V gene data show CDR1 as MNHNS and CDR2 as SASEGT. The CDR3 sequence is CASSELWATSGNTIYF. The CDR3 region has the DNA TGTGCCAGCAGTGAACTTTGGGCCACCTCTGGAAACACCATATATTTT.

The V and J genes are TRBV5-5 and TRBJ2-3; unclear D gene. CDR3 length: 15 amino acids. Per germline, CDR1 SGHKS and CDR2 YYEKEE (reference sequence). V dropped 3 bases and J dropped 4 bases, with 15 bases sitting between them. CDR3 sequence reads: CASSSSGRMADTQYF. CDR3 nucleotides: TGTGCCAGCAGCTCCTCGGGCAGAATGGCAGATACGCAGTATTTT.

V usage is TRBV2 and J usage is TRBJ1-1; D remains ambiguous. This CDR3 region has 13 residues. The ends were cut back, 6 bases at V and 6 bases at J, with 14 bases in the middle. Germline CDR1 SNHLY, CDR2 FYNNEI. CDR3 protein: CASRSRDAAEAFF. The CDR3 DNA sequence: TGTGCCAGCAGATCGAGGGATGCAGCTGAAGCTTTCTTT.

The gene calls are TRBV5-6 and TRBJ1-5; D is perhaps TRBD1 (5 bases). In germline, CDR1 is SGHDT, CDR2 YYEEEE. The CDR3 length is 13 residues. Between the trimmed V and J ends, which lost 1 base and 11 bases, there was a span of 13 bases. In DNA form, the CDR3 reads TGTGCCAGCAGCTTGAATTCCTGGGGGGCCCAGCATTTT. It translates to CASSLNSWGAQHF. Together with reference TRBV5-6 and TRBJ1-5, the CDR3 gives the full variable domain: DAGVTQSPTHLIKTRGQQVTLRCSPKSGHDTVSWYQQALGQGPQFIFQYYEEEERQRGNFPDRFSGHQFPNYSSELNVNALLLGDSALYLCASSLNSWGAQHFGDGTRLSIL.

This clone was found a few times. V and J are TRBV18 and TRBJ1-2; TRBD1 is a possible D gene (6 bases). Germline assignment: CDR1 KGHSH and CDR2 LQKENI. The CDR3 runs to 13 residues. Trimming pared 2 bases from V and 7 bases from J, leaving 11 bases between. CDR3 protein: CASSPGQQPGYTF. DNA of the CDR3: TGTGCCAGCTCACCAGGACAGCAGCCTGGCTACACCTTC.

The chain carries TRBV10-2 and TRBJ1-5; D is uncertain. Germline assignment: CDR1 WSHSY and CDR2 SAAADI. This CDR3 spans 13 amino acids. V was shortened by 8 bases and J by 6 bases, with 14 bases between the two germline ends. For the CDR3, the DNA is TGCGCCAGCTCAGTGGGCGAAGGTCAGCCCCAGCATTTT. Protein product: CASSVGEGQPQHF.

This clone is judged medium-sized. The chain combines TRBV5-4 with TRBJ2-1; TRBD2 matches 8 bases. V gave up 5 bases and J gave up 7 bases; unmatched junction bases: 11. Looked up from germline, CDR1 is SGHNT and CDR2 is YYREEE (reference sequence). This CDR3 is 15 amino acids long. The CDR3: CASRTGGRSANEQFF. CDR3 nucleotides: TGTGCCAGCAGGACGGGGGGGCGGTCGGCGAATGAGCAGTTCTTC.

This clone has only a few counts. CDR3 DNA: TGCGCCAGCAGCAATTTTCGGGAGGGGATGAATTCACCCCTCCACTTT. As protein: CASSNFREGMNSPLHF. The chain uses TRBV5-1 and TRBJ1-6, with D possibly matching TRBD1 (5 bases). This CDR3 is 16 amino acids long. CDR1 SGHRS and CDR2 YFSETQ come from the germline V gene. Trimming removed 4 bases from V and 7 bases from J, with 18 bases in between.

This clone has just one count. The chain recombines TRBV29-1 with TRBJ2-3; D could derive from TRBD1 or TRBD2 (5 bases each). The germline V and J ends were trimmed by 6 bases and 4 bases, with 14 bases remaining between them. The CDR3 sequence is 13 residues long. The germline gives CDR1 SQVTM, CDR2 ANQGSEA. The CDR3 coding sequence is TGCAGCGTAGCCGGGACCACGGCAGATACGCAGTATTTT. Translating gives CSVAGTTADTQYF.

The V and J genes are TRBV5-1 and TRBJ1-3; D may be TRBD1 (6 bases). The CDR3 runs to 16 residues. Germline CDR1 reads SGHRS; CDR2 reads YFSETQ. Trimming shortened V by 0 bases and J by 4 bases, and 14 bases separated the two germline ends. The CDR3 spells CASSLAGAGYGNTIYF. CDR3 DNA: TGCGCCAGCAGCTTGGCGGGGGCTGGATACGGAAACACCATATATTTT.

This clone came up once. The chain recombines TRBV5-1 with TRBJ2-5; 11 nucleotides align to TRBD1. The J segment lost 1 base and the V segment lost 4 bases, leaving 6 bases of the junction unmatched. The CDR3 runs 16 residues. CDR1 is SGHRS, CDR2 YFSETQ, per germline. The chain's CDR3 is CASSRTGGLFQETQYF. For the CDR3, the DNA is TGCGCCAGCAGCCGGACAGGGGGCCTTTTCCAAGAGACCCAGTACTTC.

Remarks on this clone: This sample also contains other DNA sequences that code for the same CDR3. The J gene is TRBJ2-7, the V gene TRBV9; TRBD1 matches at 7 bases. The CDR3 length is 14 residues. From germline, CDR1 is SGDLS and CDR2 YYNGEE. V lost 4 bases and J lost 6; bases outside the gene matches: 10. The CDR3 sequence is CASSPVVAGGEQYF. As DNA, the CDR3 is TGTGCCAGCAGCCCCGTGGTGGCAGGGGGCGAGCAGTACTTC.

The V gene is TRBV19, the J gene TRBJ2-3, with no clear D. This CDR3 is built from 14 residues. Per the germline V gene, CDR1 is LNHDA and CDR2 is SQIVND (reference sequence). Trimming cost V 8 bases and J 0 bases, with 12 bases left between them. In DNA, the CDR3 is TGTGCCAGTTTAGATCTGTCTAGCACAGATACGCAGTATTTT. Protein sequence: CASLDLSSTDTQYF.